This T cell receptor beta chain was obtained from a study of molecular identifiers for immune sequencing clone quantification. TCRdb re-analysed the PCR reads in MiXCR, keeping a single row per CDR3 protein. The data show about 320,000 distinct CDR3 sequences, about 22% seen once. The sample holds a few counts of this clonotype. The ends were cut back, 1 base at V and 6 bases at J, with 14 bases in the middle. The germline gives CDR1 SGHAT, CDR2 FQNNGV. The CDR3 has 15 amino acids. The TCR comes from a human donor in good health. Some libraries in this study had Jurkat cell RNA spiked in. The chain recombines TRBV11-2 with TRBJ2-3, with D possibly called TRBD1 or TRBD2 (5 bases each). The material sequenced was naive CD8+ T cells from blood, with Jurkat cell RNA spiked in. The subset here: FACS-sorted CD8+CD4-CCR7+CD45RA+ naive T cells. The CDR3 DNA reads as TGTGCCAGCAGCTTAGTTCAGGGACCGCTCGATACGCAGTATTTT. It is translated as CASSLVQGPLDTQYF.